A single sample is the source of the 2 T cell receptor beta chains below, sequenced in a study of blood T cell repertoires in COVID-19. TCRdb's copy holds only in-frame clones and misses some; the assay was immunoSEQ multiplex PCR. The sample contains roughly 97,000 clones, 76% of which appear only once. Sequencing was carried out using peripheral blood. Every receptor here comes from a man in his 70s with acute or convalescent COVID-19.

The chain recombines TRBV7-9 with TRBJ2-7; D gene ambiguous. Looked up from germline, CDR1 is SEHNR and CDR2 is FQNEAQ (reference sequence). Trimming pared 2 bases from V and 0 bases from J, leaving 8 bases between. This CDR3 comprises 14 residues. Here the CDR3 DNA reads TGTGCCAGCAGCTTACTACAGAGCTCCTACGAGCAGTACTTC. It encodes CASSLLQSSYEQYF.

The rearrangement uses TRBV6-5 and TRBJ2-3; perhaps TRBD2 as D (7 bases). This CDR3 is 16 amino acids long. Germline V gene sequence: CDR1 MNHEY, CDR2 SVGAGI. Between the trimmed V and J ends, which lost 0 bases and 3 bases, there was a span of 13 bases. The CDR3 sequence is CASSYSGGQITDTQYF. As DNA, the CDR3 is TGTGCCAGCAGTTACTCCGGGGGGCAAATTACAGATACGCAGTATTTT.